The 11 T cell receptor beta chains presented below share a single source sample, sequenced in a study of beta chain features in type 1 diabetes. Since all of the isolated RNA was reverse transcribed, expressed TCRB transcripts were what got sequenced. TCRdb's table, derived via immunoSEQ multiplex PCR, lists solely in-frame clones and lacks some. The sample carries a few hundred thousand clones, about 12% recorded once. The specimen sequenced was naive CD4+ T cells from blood. The receptors derive from a man between 18 and 29 years old in good health.

V usage is TRBV11-1 and J usage is TRBJ2-3, with TRBD2 matching 10 bases. Germline trimming cut 5 bases from V and 0 bases from J; bases unmatched to any gene: 8. The CDR3 is 17 residues long. Germline V gives CDR1 SGHAT, CDR2 FQDESV (reference sequence). CDR3 residues: CASSPMSLAGSTDTQYF. The DNA of the CDR3 is TGTGCCAGCAGCCCTATGTCACTAGCGGGAAGCACAGATACGCAGTATTTT.

This clone was observed a few times. The chain recombines TRBV29-1 with TRBJ2-1; tentatively, D is TRBD2 (5 bases). The germline CDR1 and CDR2 sequences are SQVTM and ANQGSEA. This CDR3 contains 14 residues. Trimming cost V 6 bases and J 4 bases, with 16 bases left between them. CDR3 loop: CSVFEGTPYNEQFF. DNA for the CDR3: TGCAGCGTCTTCGAGGGTACGCCATACAATGAGCAGTTCTTC.

This clone was picked up one time. V and J are TRBV7-2 and TRBJ1-1, with 8 bases lining up with TRBD1. Germline V gene data show CDR1 as SGHTA and CDR2 as FQGNSA. CDR3 size: 14 residues. The V and J ends lost 4 bases and 5 bases, in that order; junction bases with no gene match: 6. CDR3 sequence reads: CASSSLTGGTEAFF. CDR3 DNA: TGTGCCAGCAGCTCCTTAACAGGGGGTACTGAAGCTTTCTTT.

The V gene is TRBV19, the J gene TRBJ2-1; 12 bases fit TRBD2. The CDR3 loop spans 19 amino acids. V was clipped by 5 bases and J by 1 base; unmatched bases: 12. Germline-derived CDR1 and CDR2 are LNHDA and SQIVND (reference sequence). The CDR3 nucleotides read TGTGCCAGTAGTCCAGGACTAGCGGGACTCTCGGAATCCTACAATGAGCAGTTCTTC. This gives the protein CASSPGLAGLSESYNEQFF.

The V gene is TRBV9, the J gene TRBJ2-5; D may be TRBD1 (6 bases). This CDR3 is 15 amino acids long. The V gene's germline CDR1 is SGDLS and CDR2 YYNGEE. Deletions cut 0 bases from V and 5 bases from J, with 14 bases between. In nucleotides, the CDR3 is TGTGCCAGCAGCGTAGCCACAGGGCGTGGCGAGACCCAGTACTTC. The encoded protein is CASSVATGRGETQYF.

This chain joins TRBV6-1 and TRBJ1-1; D remains ambiguous. Germline V gene sequence: CDR1 MNHNS, CDR2 SASEGT. The CDR3 covers 16 residues. Between the trimmed V and J ends, which lost 3 bases and 3 bases, there was a span of 17 bases. Here the CDR3 reads CASSDLLREWDTEAFF. DNA of the CDR3: TGTGCCAGCAGTGACCTGCTCCGGGAGTGGGACACTGAAGCTTTCTTT.

This clone came up a few times. V gene TRBV5-1 combines with J gene TRBJ2-1, with D possibly TRBD1 on 7 matching bases. The CDR3 is 15 residues long. In germline, CDR1 is SGHRS, CDR2 YFSETQ. Trimming pared 4 bases from V and 7 bases from J, leaving 18 bases between. CDR3: CASSPEGAWGNEQFF. CDR3 sequence (DNA): TGCGCCAGCAGCCCGGAGGGGGCTTGGGGGAATGAGCAGTTCTTC.

V usage is TRBV5-6 and J usage is TRBJ1-2; TRBD1 agrees at 7 bases. The germline V gene has CDR1 SGHDT and CDR2 YYEEEE. V shed 4 bases and J 8 bases; nucleotides not matched to a gene: 14. This CDR3 has 15 residues. The CDR3 region has the DNA TGTGCCAGCAGCGACACCACAGGGGATATAGGCGGCTACACCTTC. Amino acid sequence: CASSDTTGDIGGYTF.

The chain employs TRBV11-2 and TRBJ2-7; 9 bases map to TRBD1. CDR1 is SGHAT, CDR2 FQNNGV, per germline. The ends lost 5 bases at V and 6 bases at J; junction bases unmatched: 8. The length of the CDR3 is 14 residues. The CDR3 DNA reads TGTGCCAGCAGCATTCGGACAGGGGTAGGCGAGCAGTACTTC. This sequence encodes CASSIRTGVGEQYF.

This clone showed up just a few times. The chain recombines TRBV4-3 with TRBJ2-1; 8 bases are shared with TRBD1. There are 16 residues in the CDR3. Germline V gene sequence: CDR1 LGHNA, CDR2 YSLEER. V shed 4 bases, J shed 6 bases, and the junction held 11 bases outside the gene matches. The chain's CDR3 is CASSLTPGQVGNEQFF. As DNA, the CDR3 is TGCGCCAGCAGCCTGACACCGGGACAGGTCGGCAATGAGCAGTTCTTC.

This chain links TRBV6-5 with TRBJ2-2, with 7 bases fitting TRBD1. The ends lost 7 bases at V and 3 bases at J; junction bases unmatched: 8. Germline lookup yields CDR1 MNHEY and CDR2 SVGAGI. CDR3 length: 15 residues. The CDR3 DNA reads as TGTGCCAGCACCTTGACAGGGTGGGACACCGGGGAGCTGTTTTTT. This translates into CASTLTGWDTGELFF.